These 18 T cell receptor beta chains were sequenced from one sample in a study of PD-1 blockade in mismatch repair-deficient tumors. This table comes from immunoSEQ multiplex PCR, and its TCRdb copy is limited to in-frame clones, with some not included. The table shows about 120,000 clones, with roughly 86% occurring only once. The source was peripheral blood, collected 44 weeks after starting pembrolizumab. Receptor source: an adult with mismatch repair-deficient cancer.

This chain joins TRBV29-1 and TRBJ2-7; D might be TRBD1 (7 bases). Between the trimmed V and J ends, which lost 6 bases and 4 bases, there was a span of 10 bases. CDR3 length: 11 amino acids. Per germline, CDR1 SQVTM and CDR2 ANQGSEA. The CDR3 DNA sequence: TGCAGCGTCCAGGGGGGATACGAGCAGTACTTC. Residues: CSVQGGYEQYF.

This clone has just one count. The chain links TRBV21-1 to TRBJ2-1; TRBD2 was called by the table and not checked on the DNA. TRBV21-1 has pseudogene status. The CDR3 is made up of 17 amino acids. CDR3 coding DNA: TGTGCCAGCAGCCCAAGGGGAGGACTAGCGGGAGGCCATGAGCAGTTCTTC. Its translation: CASSPRGGLAGGHEQFF.

CDR3: CASSPVSRDHSYEQYF. DNA of the CDR3: TGTGCCAGCAGTCCTGTCAGCCGGGATCACTCCTACGAGCAGTACTTC. The chain links TRBV28 to TRBJ2-7, with D possibly matching TRBD2 (5 bases). This CDR3 region has 16 residues. V lost 5 bases to trimming and J lost 0 bases, with 17 bases between them. Germline assignment: CDR1 MDHEN and CDR2 SYDVKM.

The CDR3 DNA reads as TGCGCCAGCAGCTTGGCCGGGTCGATTAGCGGGAGTAACACCGGGGAGCTGTTTTTT. Translation: CASSLAGSISGSNTGELFF. The chain has TRBV5-1 and TRBJ2-2, with 9 bases fitting TRBD2. V shed 0 bases, J shed 2 bases, and the junction held 11 bases outside the gene matches. Germline CDR1 is SGHRS and CDR2 is YFSETQ. This CDR3 has 19 amino acids.

Within the sample, this clone is medium-sized. V is TRBV11-1 and J is TRBJ1-1; perhaps TRBD1 as D (5 bases). Trimming took off 5 bases at V and 4 bases at J, with 11 bases between the two ends. CDR1 is SGHAT, CDR2 FQDESV, per germline (reference sequence). CDR3 length: 13 residues. As DNA, the CDR3 is TGTGCCAGCAGCCCGGGGGGAATCACTGAAGCTTTCTTT. It translates to CASSPGGITEAFF.

The J gene is TRBJ2-1, the V gene TRBV28, with D perhaps TRBD2 (5 bases). Trimming left V 7 bases short and J 6 bases short, with 22 bases between. Per the germline V gene, CDR1 is MDHEN and CDR2 is SYDVKM. The CDR3 spans 16 residues. The CDR3 sequence is CASTPSLAISRNEQFF. The CDR3 DNA sequence: TGTGCCAGCACCCCCTCCCTAGCTATATCTCGCAATGAGCAGTTCTTC.

The chain employs TRBV5-5 and TRBJ2-7; TRBD2 is a possible D gene (5 bases). Germline values: CDR1 SGHKS, CDR2 YYEKEE (reference sequence). V was shortened by 0 bases and J by 5 bases, with 12 bases between the two germline ends. The CDR3 consists of 14 residues. Written as DNA, the CDR3 is TGTGCCAGCAGCTTGGAACAACCGCGGGACGAGCAGTACTTC. This gives the protein CASSLEQPRDEQYF.

This clone was detected a few times. At one of its ends the junction is not consistent with the germline gene, which may arise from a read error. The CDR3 nucleotides read TGTGCCAGCGCGGGACAAATCTTC. Protein: CASAGQIF. The chain recombines TRBV28 with TRBJ2-7, with D tentatively TRBD1 or TRBD2 (6 bases each). Germline V gives CDR1 MDHEN, CDR2 SYDVKM. This CDR3 has 8 amino acids.

The J gene is TRBJ2-1, the V gene TRBV29-1; 10 nucleotides agree with TRBD2. Per germline, CDR1 SQVTM and CDR2 ANQGSEA. The CDR3 runs to 16 residues. Germline trimming cut 6 bases from V and 6 bases from J; bases unmatched to any gene: 14. The CDR3 spells CSVRAGAGGPINEQFF. CDR3 DNA sequence: TGCAGCGTCCGAGCCGGAGCGGGAGGGCCGATCAATGAGCAGTTCTTC.

This chain connects TRBV5-1 to TRBJ1-2; 12 bases align to TRBD1. The germline CDR1 and CDR2 sequences are SGHRS and YFSETQ. V trimming: 5 bases; J trimming: 7 bases; junction bases outside the gene matches: 6. The CDR3 runs to 14 residues. In DNA, the CDR3 is TGCGCCAGCAGGCGGGACAGGGGGCCTTTTGGCTACACCTTC. Translating it yields CASRRDRGPFGYTF.

The genes are TRBV11-2 and TRBJ2-7, with 10 positions matching TRBD2. V trimming: 7 bases; J trimming: 4 bases; junction bases outside the gene matches: 16. The CDR3 runs to 17 residues. Per the germline V gene, CDR1 is SGHAT and CDR2 is FQNNGV. In nucleotides, the CDR3 is TGTGCCAGCAAAGTAAGCGCGCTAGCGGGAGTAGGGTACGAGCAGTACTTC. It yields the protein CASKVSALAGVGYEQYF.

The chain combines TRBV11-2 with TRBJ1-1; perhaps TRBD1 as D (6 bases). There are 18 residues in the CDR3. In germline, CDR1 is SGHAT, CDR2 FQNNGV. Trimming left V 6 bases short and J 1 base short, with 24 bases between. CDR3 DNA sequence: TGTGCCAGCAGTTATTTTGGCCGGGGGGGGGCAAGGAACACTGAAGCTTTCTTT. This codes for CASSYFGRGGARNTEAFF.

The chain couples TRBV5-1 to TRBJ2-3, with 14 bases lining up with TRBD2. This CDR3 has 16 residues. The germline gives CDR1 SGHRS, CDR2 YFSETQ. V trimming: 5 bases; J trimming: 3 bases; junction bases outside the gene matches: 5. The CDR3: CASRSGLAGETDTQYF. CDR3 nucleotides: TGCGCCAGCAGGTCGGGACTAGCGGGAGAAACAGATACGCAGTATTTT.

The chain joins TRBV6-1 to TRBJ2-7; D may match TRBD1 or TRBD2 (5 bases each). The CDR3 covers 13 residues. V lost 6 bases and J 3 bases, leaving 12 bases between the germline ends. Germline V gene data show CDR1 as MNHNS and CDR2 as SASEGT. The CDR3 protein is CASRRVDSYEQYF. The CDR3 nucleotides are TGTGCCAGCAGGAGGGTAGACAGCTACGAGCAGTACTTC.

The chain employs TRBV5-5 and TRBJ2-2; D call uncertain. This CDR3 contains 15 residues. The germline gives CDR1 SGHKS, CDR2 YYEKEE (reference sequence). Between the trimmed V and J ends, which lost 0 bases and 1 base, there was a span of 7 bases. CDR3 sequence reads: CASSLVWWNTGELFF. Here the CDR3 DNA reads TGTGCCAGCAGCTTGGTTTGGTGGAACACCGGGGAGCTGTTTTTT.

This chain uses TRBV5-4 with TRBJ2-3; 10 nucleotides line up with TRBD1. The V segment lost 0 bases and the J segment 3 bases; nucleotides outside the gene matches: 13. In germline, CDR1 is SGHNT, CDR2 YYREEE (reference sequence). The CDR3 is made up of 19 amino acids. Here the CDR3 reads CASSLGLSGTGVRTDTQYF. CDR3 nucleotides: TGTGCCAGCAGCTTGGGATTATCCGGGACAGGGGTACGAACAGATACGCAGTATTTT.

The rearrangement uses TRBV27 and TRBJ2-2; D gene uncertain. The CDR3 sequence is 13 residues long. V lost 1 base to trimming and J lost 3 bases, with 3 bases between them. Germline values: CDR1 MNHEY, CDR2 SMNVEV (reference sequence). CDR3: CASSLWDTGELFF. CDR3 sequence (DNA): TGTGCCAGCAGTTTATGGGACACCGGGGAGCTGTTTTTT.

CDR3 amino acids: CATNRMRAREQYF. In nucleotides, the CDR3 is TGTGCCACCAATCGGATGCGGGCGAGGGAGCAGTACTTC. J is TRBJ2-7 and V is TRBV28; D might be TRBD2 (5 bases). Per germline, CDR1 MDHEN and CDR2 SYDVKM. V lost 10 bases and J lost 7, with 20 bases in between. The CDR3 runs 13 residues.